Presented here are 29 T cell receptor beta chains from one specimen sequenced in a study of cytomegalovirus exposure and HLA in healthy donors. The PCR contained 60 Vbeta and 13 Jbeta primers. Profiling relied on immunoSEQ multiplex PCR, and the TCRdb table lists in-frame clones only, not all of them. The sample yields about 120,000 clones, about three quarters seen once. Material for sequencing was PBMCs. These receptors originate from a young woman in good health and CMV-seropositive.

This clone has just a few counts. J is TRBJ2-7 and V is TRBV18; the D gene is possibly TRBD1 (5 bases). Germline V CDR1 and CDR2: KGHSH, LQKENI. V lost 3 bases and J 5 bases, leaving 8 bases between the germline ends. The CDR3 is 12 residues long. In nucleotides, the CDR3 is TGTGCCAGCTCACCGGCAGGGCACGAGCAGTACTTC. Protein product: CASSPAGHEQYF.

The rearrangement joins TRBV30 to TRBJ1-1; no reliable D call. There are 13 residues in the CDR3. Trimming shortened V by 3 bases and J by 2 bases, and 10 bases separated the two germline ends. Germline V lookup: CDR1 GTSNPN, CDR2 SVGIG (reference sequence). CDR3 loop: CAWRSATNTEAFF. The CDR3 bases are TGTGCCTGGAGGTCGGCGACAAACACTGAAGCTTTCTTT.

V gene TRBV2 combines with J gene TRBJ2-5, with a weak D call TRBD1 (6 bases). Germline CDR1 and CDR2: SNHLY and FYNNEI. There are 12 residues in the CDR3. Trimming removed 6 bases from V and 5 bases from J, with 10 bases in between. CDR3 loop: CASRGARETQYF. In nucleotides, the CDR3 is TGTGCCAGCAGGGGGGCTAGGGAGACCCAGTACTTC.

The gene calls are TRBV28 and TRBJ1-5; D is undetermined. V was clipped by 4 bases and J by 0 bases, with 10 bases between them. This CDR3 spans 15 amino acids. Germline V lookup: CDR1 MDHEN, CDR2 SYDVKM. CDR3 sequence: CASSSQVLSNQPQHF. The CDR3 DNA is TGTGCCAGCAGTTCGCAGGTACTTAGCAATCAGCCCCAGCATTTT.

The chain links TRBV4-1 to TRBJ1-4, with TRBD1 identical over 8 bases. Looked up from germline, CDR1 is MGHRA and CDR2 is YSYEKL. CDR3 size: 16 residues. V trimming: 0 bases; J trimming: 8 bases; junction bases outside the gene matches: 8. This CDR3 reads CASSQDRGTGGEKLFF. CDR3 coding DNA: TGCGCCAGCAGCCAAGATAGGGGGACAGGCGGGGAAAAACTGTTTTTT.

This clone has only one observation. This chain links TRBV10-3 with TRBJ2-7, with D tentatively TRBD2 (5 bases). V lost 10 bases and J lost 2, with 21 bases in between. This CDR3 has 15 residues. Germline assignment: CDR1 ENHRY and CDR2 SYGVKD. The CDR3 region is CATTEGAGSAYEQYF. The CDR3 DNA sequence: TGTGCCACCACCGAGGGAGCCGGTTCGGCCTACGAGCAGTACTTC.

This clone was detected once. The V call is TRBV18, the J call TRBJ2-7, with D possibly matching TRBD2 (6 bases). Between the trimmed V and J ends, which lost 6 bases and 0 bases, there was a span of 12 bases. CDR1 is KGHSH and CDR2 is LQKENI in the germline V gene. This CDR3 has 14 residues. The CDR3 nucleotides read TGTGCCAGCTCGCGGGACCGAAGCTCCTACGAGCAGTACTTC. This gives the protein CASSRDRSSYEQYF.

The chain is built from TRBV9 and TRBJ1-1; D remains unclear. The CDR3 contains 13 residues. The germline V gene encodes CDR1 SGDLS and CDR2 YYNGEE. Trimming shortened V by 3 bases and J by 5 bases, and 11 bases separated the two germline ends. The CDR3 DNA sequence: TGTGCCAGCAGCGCGGAGAGGCGGACTGAAGCTTTCTTT. Its translation is CASSAERRTEAFF.

The V and J genes are TRBV7-2 and TRBJ2-7; D is perhaps TRBD1 (6 bases). V lost 3 bases, J lost 0 bases, and 9 bases lay in between. This CDR3 comprises 14 residues. Germline lookup yields CDR1 SGHTA and CDR2 FQGNSA. The CDR3 region has the DNA TGTGCCAGCAGCTTGGGACACTTCTCCTACGAGCAGTACTTC. Amino acids: CASSLGHFSYEQYF.

The V call is TRBV25-1, the J call TRBJ2-3; 10 bases agree with TRBD2. V was pared by 6 bases and J by 5 bases, with 17 bases of the junction left unmatched. The length of the CDR3 is 18 residues. Germline CDR1 is MGHDK and CDR2 is SYGVNS. The CDR3 sequence is CASSRDRRLAGVKDTQYF. CDR3 sequence (DNA): TGTGCCAGCAGCCGAGATCGAAGGCTAGCGGGGGTGAAAGATACGCAGTATTTT. The full variable domain, completed using reference TRBV25-1 and TRBJ2-3, is EADIYQTPRYLVIGTGKKITLECSQTMGHDKMYWYQQDPGMELHLIHYSYGVNSTEKGDLSSESTVSRIRTEHFPLTLESARPSHTSQYLCASSRDRRLAGVKDTQYFGPGTRLTVL.

The J gene is TRBJ1-5, the V gene TRBV18; 7 bases match TRBD1. The CDR3 has 15 residues. J gave up 7 bases and V 2 bases, and 8 bases lay outside the gene matches. Germline loops: CDR1 KGHSH, CDR2 LQKENI. The CDR3 DNA sequence: TGTGCCAGCTCACCATTACAGGGGCTAAGCCAGCCCCAGCATTTT. Translating it yields CASSPLQGLSQPQHF.

This chain connects TRBV5-1 to TRBJ1-1; a weak D match, TRBD1 (6 bases). Germline CDR1 is SGHRS and CDR2 is YFSETQ. This CDR3 comprises 16 residues. V was pared by 5 bases and J by 0 bases, with 17 bases between. The DNA for the CDR3 is TGCGCCAGCAGGCTGGGGGGGGCCCTCATGAACACTGAAGCTTTCTTT. Encoded protein: CASRLGGALMNTEAFF. The full variable domain, completed using reference TRBV5-1 and TRBJ1-1, is KAGVTQTPRYLIKTRGQQVTLSCSPISGHRSVSWYQQTPGQGLQFLFEYFSETQRNKGNFPGRFSGRQFSNSRSEMNVSTLELGDSALYLCASRLGGALMNTEAFFGQGTRLTVV.

DNA of the CDR3: TGTGCCAGCAGTCTACCCCGCGGCGGGGAGCTGTTTTTT. The encoded protein is CASSLPRGGELFF. The rearrangement uses TRBV6-1 and TRBJ2-2; D unresolved. Germline assignment: CDR1 MNHNS and CDR2 SASEGT. The CDR3 has 13 amino acids. V lost 5 bases and J 7 bases, leaving 11 bases between the germline ends.

The sample holds one count of this clone. The chain has TRBV6-4 and TRBJ2-7; 8 bases are a match to TRBD2. The V gene end was trimmed by 6 bases and the J gene end by 6 bases; junction bases not matched to a gene: 13. The CDR3 consists of 15 residues. From germline, CDR1 is MRHNA and CDR2 SNTAGT. CDR3 nucleotides: TGTGCCAGCAGACACATTAGCGGGGACCTCTCCGAGCAGTACTTC. Its translation: CASRHISGDLSEQYF.

The chain has TRBV6-1 and TRBJ2-3; D may be TRBD1 (8 bases). Germline values: CDR1 MNHNS, CDR2 SASEGT. The CDR3 consists of 17 residues. Trimming removed 4 bases from V and 5 bases from J, with 22 bases in between. CDR3 in DNA: TGTGCCAGCAGTGCTCTGACGGTACAGGGGGGGGGAGATACGCAGTATTTT. Amino acid sequence: CASSALTVQGGGDTQYF.

The V and J genes are TRBV7-8 and TRBJ1-2, with 8 bases that match TRBD1. The CDR3 spans 14 residues. The germline gives CDR1 SGHVS, CDR2 FQNEAQ. The trim removed 5 bases at V and 7 bases at J, leaving 9 bases unmatched. The DNA for the CDR3 is TGTGCCAGCAGCCCCAGGACAGGGAGGGGTGGCTACACCTTC. This codes for CASSPRTGRGGYTF.

The J gene is TRBJ2-1, the V gene TRBV7-3, with unresolved D. V gave up 2 bases and J gave up 2 bases, with 10 bases separating them. Germline values: CDR1 SGHTA, CDR2 FQGTGA. CDR3 length equals 15 residues. The CDR3 DNA is TGTGCCAGCAGCTTAGAACAGTTACCCTACAATGAGCAGTTCTTC. It yields the protein CASSLEQLPYNEQFF. The complete variable domain, with remaining parts taken from reference TRBV7-3 and TRBJ2-1, reads GAGVSQTPSNKVTEKGKYVELRCDPISGHTALYWYRQSLGQGPEFLIYFQGTGAADDSGLPNDRFFAVRPEGSVSTLKIQRTERGDSAVYLCASSLEQLPYNEQFFGPGTRLTVL.

The rearrangement joins TRBV7-9 to TRBJ2-3, with 8 bases fitting TRBD1. There are 14 residues in the CDR3. Trimming removed 5 bases from V and 5 bases from J; junction bases left unmatched: 6. Germline assignment: CDR1 SEHNR and CDR2 FQNEAQ (reference sequence). The CDR3 nucleotides are TGTGCCAGCAGCCGTCAGGGGGCGGGAGATACGCAGTATTTT. Translating it yields CASSRQGAGDTQYF.

The chain couples TRBV2 to TRBJ1-6; a possible D gene is TRBD1 (5 bases). The germline V and J ends were trimmed by 7 bases and 10 bases, with 14 bases remaining between them. This CDR3 has 13 residues. Germline V lookup: CDR1 SNHLY, CDR2 FYNNEI. CDR3 loop: CASTNKRDSPLHF. CDR3 nucleotide sequence: TGTGCCAGCACCAATAAGCGGGACTCACCCCTCCACTTT. Together with reference TRBV2 and TRBJ1-6, the CDR3 gives the full variable domain: EPEVTQTPSHQVTQMGQEVILRCVPISNHLYFYWYRQILGQKVEFLVSFYNNEISEKSEIFDDQFSVERPDGSNFTLKIRSTKLEDSAMYFCASTNKRDSPLHFGNGTRLTVT.

The genes are TRBV5-6 and TRBJ1-6, with 7 bases aligning to TRBD1. CDR1 and CDR2 (germline): SGHDT, YYEEEE. J lost 6 bases, V lost 5 bases, and 11 bases had no gene match. This CDR3 has 16 residues. CDR3 bases: TGTGCCAGCAGAGTAGGGGGCAGTTCCCTTAATTCACCCCTCCACTTT. Encoded protein: CASRVGGSSLNSPLHF.

For this clone: A junction boundary mismatches the germline segment, possibly from a read error. Distinct nucleotide sequences in the sample also encode this CDR3. The chain recombines TRBV7-9 with TRBJ1-1; possible D gene TRBD1, 5 bases. Germline V lookup: CDR1 SEHNR, CDR2 FQNEAQ (reference sequence). The CDR3 runs 14 residues. In nucleotides, the CDR3 is TGTTCCAGCAGCTTGGGGGGAGGGGACACTGAAGCTTTCTTT. Translation: CSSSLGGGDTEAFF.

The chain employs TRBV7-2 and TRBJ2-2, with 8 bases matching TRBD2. The CDR3 covers 13 residues. J was trimmed by 7 bases and V by 7 bases; bases with no gene match: 5. Germline values: CDR1 SGHTA, CDR2 FQGNSA. The CDR3 sequence: CASNGRVGGELFF. DNA of the CDR3: TGTGCCAGCAACGGGAGGGTGGGCGGGGAGCTGTTTTTT.

The rearrangement uses TRBV27 and TRBJ2-7; D call uncertain. V was clipped by 5 bases and J by 2 bases, with 16 bases between them. Germline loops: CDR1 MNHEY, CDR2 SMNVEV (reference sequence). The CDR3 spans 15 residues. CDR3 region: CASSTNRDVPYEQYF. The CDR3 DNA follows: TGTGCCAGCAGTACCAACAGAGACGTCCCCTACGAGCAGTACTTC.

The V gene is TRBV7-8, the J gene TRBJ1-1, with D unresolved. The CDR3 has 14 amino acids. The V end lost 2 bases, the J end lost 0 bases, and 7 bases lay between the germline ends. Germline V CDR1 and CDR2: SGHVS, FQNEAQ. CDR3 nucleotides: TGTGCCAGCAGCTTAACAGAGCTGAACACTGAAGCTTTCTTT. This gives the protein CASSLTELNTEAFF.

V is TRBV5-1 and J is TRBJ2-2; 10 bases are a match to TRBD2. The CDR3 spans 17 residues. Germline V gives CDR1 SGHRS, CDR2 YFSETQ. Germline trimming cut 0 bases from V and 3 bases from J; bases unmatched to any gene: 5. The CDR3 DNA sequence: TGCGCCAGCAGCTTGGCCCCTAGCGGGGGATACACCGGGGAGCTGTTTTTT. Translation gives CASSLAPSGGYTGELFF.

The chain couples TRBV10-3 to TRBJ2-7; TRBD2 matches 8 bases. Germline V gene data show CDR1 as ENHRY and CDR2 as SYGVKD. Losses at the gene ends were 0 bases for V and 2 bases for J; bases not matched to a gene: 9. The CDR3 has 17 residues. CDR3: CAISESLSGELAYEQYF. The CDR3 DNA follows: TGTGCCATCAGTGAGTCTCTTAGCGGGGAGCTAGCCTACGAGCAGTACTTC.

This clone was recorded a few times. The rearrangement links TRBV5-6 to TRBJ1-1, with 7 bases matching TRBD1. Germline-derived CDR1 and CDR2 are SGHDT and YYEEEE. The ends lost 3 bases at V and 7 bases at J; junction bases unmatched: 9. The CDR3 runs to 14 residues. This CDR3 reads CASSSTGRRGEAFF. CDR3 nucleotides: TGTGCCAGCAGCTCGACAGGGCGGAGGGGTGAAGCTTTCTTT.

This clone has a handful of counts. The CDR3 reads CASSLRDRGYEQYF. In nucleotides, the CDR3 is TGTGCCAGCAGCTTAAGGGACAGGGGTTACGAGCAGTACTTC. The rearrangement links TRBV7-9 to TRBJ2-7; 10 positions agree with TRBD1. The junction had 2 bases not matched to a gene; V was cut back by 2 bases and J by 4 bases. Germline V gene data show CDR1 as SEHNR and CDR2 as FQNEAQ (reference sequence). The CDR3 is 14 amino acids.

The chain is built from TRBV7-6 and TRBJ2-6, with D possibly matching TRBD2 (5 bases). The CDR3 sequence is 17 residues long. CDR1 is SGHVS, CDR2 FNYEAQ, per germline. The V and J ends lost 1 base and 2 bases respectively, with 12 bases between them. The CDR3 here is CASSLGEMRPGANVLTF. As DNA, the CDR3 is TGTGCCAGCAGCTTAGGGGAGATGCGGCCTGGGGCCAACGTCCTGACTTTC.